These T cell receptor beta chains were read from a single sample in a study of shared clonotypes between healthy human individuals. Some clones are missing from TCRdb's copy, which holds only in-frame ones; the method was immunoSEQ multiplex PCR. This sample has 950,000 to 1,300,000 clones, with approximately 72% found just once. Sequencing input: memory CD4+ T cells sorted from blood. Receptors originate from a man aged 18 to 30 in good health. The CDR3 runs from the conserved cysteine through the conserved F or W. Fields, in order: D gene, V gene, clone size, J gene, CDR3 DNA, CDR3 protein. The D gene is left open where the match is weak. The size field is filled for only some rows; it gives once, few, many or a size class.

>-|TRBV11-1|once|TRBJ2-7
TGTGCCAGCAGCTCCTCCTCAGCTAGGGGGTTGGTGCAGTACTTC
CASSSSSARGLVQYF
>-|TRBV7-2|-|TRBJ1-1
TGTGCCAGCAGCTTAGTTATCCCAGGCGGGCGAACTGAAGCTTTCTTT
CASSLVIPGGRTEAFF
>TRBD2|TRBV6-5|-|TRBJ2-7
TGTGCCAGCAGCAGGACTAGCGACTCCTACGAGCAGTACTTC
CASSRTSDSYEQYF
>-|TRBV2|-|TRBJ1-1
TGTGCCAGCATGGGACACCCGAACACTGAAGCTTTCTTT
CASMGHPNTEAFF
>-|TRBV29-1|-|TRBJ1-1
TGCAGCGTTGACAAACAGGGACAGAACACTGAAGCTTTCTTT
CSVDKQGQNTEAFF
>-|TRBV19|-|TRBJ1-1
TGTGCCCTTGGAGGGCCCGATCGGACTGAAGCTTTCTTT
CALGGPDRTEAFF
>-|TRBV28|few|TRBJ1-1
TGTGCCAGCAGTGTTGCCCTTGGGGCTTTCTTT
CASSVALGAFF
>-|TRBV2|-|TRBJ2-1
TGTGCCAGCACAGGCGGGATAAGCTCCTACAATGAGCAGTTCTTC
CASTGGISSYNEQFF
>-|TRBV6-1|few|TRBJ2-7
TGTGCCAGCAGAGAGCTTGGCTCCTACGAGCAGTACTTC
CASRELGSYEQYF
>-|TRBV6-5|-|TRBJ2-2
TGTGCCAGCATTAATAAATTGGGCACCGGGGAGCTGTTTTTT
CASINKLGTGELFF
>-|TRBV28|-|TRBJ1-4
TGTGCCAGCAGTTTAAGGGGGAATGAAAAACTGTTTTTT
CASSLRGNEKLFF
>-|TRBV2|-|TRBJ2-4
TGTGCCAGTACTCGGTCCCAAGAAGTCATTCAGTACTTC
CASTRSQEVIQYF
>-|TRBV6-5|-|TRBJ1-2
TGTGCCAGCAGTTTCCGGCCCCTCCCCGACTATGGCTACACCTTC
CASSFRPLPDYGYTF
>-|TRBV20-1|few|TRBJ2-7
TGCAGTGCTGAGGACTCCTACGAGCAGTACTTC
CSAEDSYEQYF
>-|TRBV12-5|-|TRBJ1-3
TGTGCGCGGGGATTCGTAGGGTCGGGGATCTCTGGAAACACCATATATTTT
CARGFVGSGISGNTIYF
>-|TRBV5-4|-|TRBJ1-4
TGTGCCAGCAGCGGGACCGGGACAAGAAATGAAAAACTGTTTTTT
CASSGTGTRNEKLFF
>TRBD1|TRBV5-6|-|TRBJ2-7
TGTGCCAGCAGCTTGGGAGGGACAGCCAACTACGAGCAGTACTTC
CASSLGGTANYEQYF
>TRBD2|TRBV11-2|-|TRBJ2-5
TGTGCCAGCAGCTTAGTGGTAGCGGGGGGCGGGACCCAGTACTTC
CASSLVVAGGGTQYF
>-|TRBV7-2|many|TRBJ1-3
TGTGCCAGCAGCTTATATGAGACTCCGAGCTCTGGAAACACCATATATTTT
CASSLYETPSSGNTIYF
>TRBD1|TRBV2|-|TRBJ2-2
TGTGCCATGGCAGGGGGATTAGGCACCGGGGAGCTGTTTTTT
CAMAGGLGTGELFF
>TRBD2|TRBV6-5|-|TRBJ2-3
TGTGCCAGCAGCCCCGGGGGGGCCTATGTAGATACGCAGTATTTT
CASSPGGAYVDTQYF
>-|TRBV7-2|-|TRBJ2-2
TGTGCCAGCAGCTTAACCCTACAGGGCACCGGGGAGCTGTTTTTT
CASSLTLQGTGELFF
>TRBD1|TRBV30|few|TRBJ2-7
TGTGCCTCCGACAGGGGGATCTACGAGCAGTACTTC
CASDRGIYEQYF
>-|TRBV29-1|-|TRBJ1-1
TGCAGCGTTGAATCGTTAGATCGGGGGGGCCTGAACACTGAAGCTTTCTTT
CSVESLDRGGLNTEAFF
>-|TRBV7-9|many|TRBJ1-1
TGTGCCAGCAGCTTAAATGCAGGGGAGGGTGAAGCTTTCTTT
CASSLNAGEGEAFF
>-|TRBV29-1|-|TRBJ2-7
TGCAGCGTTAGGACGGGGGTATTGGGTGAGCAGTACTTC
CSVRTGVLGEQYF
>TRBD1|TRBV5-1|few|TRBJ2-1
TGCGCCAGCAGCTTGGCAGGGGGTAGCTCCTACAATGAGCAGTTCTTC
CASSLAGGSSYNEQFF
>-|TRBV6-6|-|TRBJ1-5
TGTGCCAGCACTCAGGACGGCTATCAGCCCCAGCATTTT
CASTQDGYQPQHF
>TRBD1|TRBV10-2|few|TRBJ2-5
TGCGCCAGCAAGTTTGGGACAGGGGCAGTCGGCCAAGAGACCCAGTACTTC
CASKFGTGAVGQETQYF
>-|TRBV6-1|-|TRBJ2-7
TGTGCCAGCAGTGGGGGCAGGGCGGGAGAGCAGTACTTC
CASSGGRAGEQYF
>TRBD2|TRBV28|-|TRBJ2-7
TGTGCCAGCAGTTTTACTAGCGGGGGGGCGCGTGAGCAGTACTTC
CASSFTSGGAREQYF
>-|TRBV5-6|-|TRBJ2-5
TGTGCCAGCAGCTTGTCCCTTAAGGACAGAGAAGAGACCCAGTACTTC
CASSLSLKDREETQYF
>-|TRBV18|few|TRBJ1-2
TGTGCCAGCTCAGGCCCGGGGGCGCGTGGCTACACCTTC
CASSGPGARGYTF
>-|TRBV7-7|-|TRBJ2-4
TGTGCGTCTAGCCCGGGGCCGGGATTAAAAAACATTCAGTACTTC
CASSPGPGLKNIQYF
>-|TRBV5-1|-|TRBJ2-7
TGCGCCAGCAGCTTTATGGGGGCCGGCGGCTCCTACGAGCAGTACTTC
CASSFMGAGGSYEQYF
>TRBD1|TRBV6-5|-|TRBJ1-1
TGTGCCAGCAGTGACAGGGGGCGAGGTGAAGCTTTCTTT
CASSDRGRGEAFF
>-|TRBV9|-|TRBJ2-7
TGTGCCAGCAGCGCTGACCCGGGACGTAGCTACGAGCAGTACTTC
CASSADPGRSYEQYF